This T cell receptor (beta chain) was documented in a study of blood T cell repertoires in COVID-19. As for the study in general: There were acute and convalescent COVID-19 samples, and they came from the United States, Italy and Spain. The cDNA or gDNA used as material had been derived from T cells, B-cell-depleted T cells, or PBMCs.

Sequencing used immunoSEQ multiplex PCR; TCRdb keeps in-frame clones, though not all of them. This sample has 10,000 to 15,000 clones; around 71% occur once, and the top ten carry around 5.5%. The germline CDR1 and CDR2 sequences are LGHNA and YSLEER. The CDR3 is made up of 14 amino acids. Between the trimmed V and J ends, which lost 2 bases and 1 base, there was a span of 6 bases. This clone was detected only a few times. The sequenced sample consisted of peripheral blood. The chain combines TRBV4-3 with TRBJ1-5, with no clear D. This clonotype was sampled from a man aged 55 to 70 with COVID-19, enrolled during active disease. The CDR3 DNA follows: TGCGCCAGCAGCCAAACAGTCAGCAATCAGCCCCAGCATTTT. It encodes CASSQTVSNQPQHF.